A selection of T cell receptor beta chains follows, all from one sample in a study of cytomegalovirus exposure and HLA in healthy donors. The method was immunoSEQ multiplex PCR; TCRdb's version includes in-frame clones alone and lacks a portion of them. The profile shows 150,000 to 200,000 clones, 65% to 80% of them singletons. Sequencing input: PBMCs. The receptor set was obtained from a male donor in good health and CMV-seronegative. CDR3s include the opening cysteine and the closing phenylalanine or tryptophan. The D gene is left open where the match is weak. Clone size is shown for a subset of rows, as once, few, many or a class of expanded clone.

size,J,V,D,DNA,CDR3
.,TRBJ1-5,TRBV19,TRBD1,TGTGCCAGTAGTTACCGGGACAGGGGTAGCAATCAGCCCCAGCATTTT,CASSYRDRGSNQPQHF
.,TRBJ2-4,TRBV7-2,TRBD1,TGTGCCAGCAGCTTGGGATCCTGGGACAGGGTTGCCAAAAACATTCAGTACTTC,CASSLGSWDRVAKNIQYF
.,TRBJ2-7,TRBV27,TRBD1,TGTGCCAGCAGTTTAAGGCAGGGGGCACCCTACGAGCAGTACTTC,CASSLRQGAPYEQYF
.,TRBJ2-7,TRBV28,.,TGTGCCAGCAGTTTGGGCAGGGGAGCCTACGAGCAGTACTTC,CASSLGRGAYEQYF
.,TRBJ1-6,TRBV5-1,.,TGCGCCAGCAGCCCGGCAGGGTCAGGTGCGAATTCACCCCTCCACTTT,CASSPAGSGANSPLHF
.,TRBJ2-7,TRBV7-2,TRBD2,TGTGCCAGCAGCTCCACCGGGAGGGTTGGGGGAGAGCAGTACTTC,CASSSTGRVGGEQYF
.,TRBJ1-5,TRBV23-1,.,TGCGCCAGCAGTAGGGGCATACAGGGAAGCAATCAGCCCCAGCATTTT,CASSRGIQGSNQPQHF
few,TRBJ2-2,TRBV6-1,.,TGTGCCAGCAGTGACAGGGACACCGGGGAGCTGTTTTTT,CASSDRDTGELFF
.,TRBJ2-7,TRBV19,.,TGTGCCAGTAGTGATAGCAGGGGTTCCTACGAGCAGTACTTC,CASSDSRGSYEQYF
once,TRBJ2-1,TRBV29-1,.,TGCAGCGCAGACAGGGAGGTCTATGAGCAGTTCTTC,CSADREVYEQFF
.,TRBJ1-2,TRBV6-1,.,TGTGCCAGCAGTGAACGTGGCTACACCTTC,CASSERGYTF
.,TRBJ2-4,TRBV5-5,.,TGTGCCAGCAGCTTGTCCGGCATTCAGTACTTC,CASSLSGIQYF
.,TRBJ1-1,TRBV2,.,TGTGCCAGCGGGTCACAGGGATTCGGCACTGAAGCTTTCTTT,CASGSQGFGTEAFF
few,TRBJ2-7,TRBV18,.,TGTGCCAGCTCACTTAATCTACAGGGTCACGAGCAGTACTTC,CASSLNLQGHEQYF
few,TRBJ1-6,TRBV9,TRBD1,TGTGCCAGCAGCACTGGGACAGGGGCCTCTAATTCACCCCTCCACTTT,CASSTGTGASNSPLHF
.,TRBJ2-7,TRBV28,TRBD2,TGTGCCAGCATATTAGGGACTAGCTCCTACGAGCAGTACTTC,CASILGTSSYEQYF
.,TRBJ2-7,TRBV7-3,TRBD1,TGTGCCAGCAGCTTGAACCGGGACAGGGGTTACGAGCAGTACTTC,CASSLNRDRGYEQYF
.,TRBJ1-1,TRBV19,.,TGTGCCAGTAGTATAGTCGCGGTGAACACTGAAGCTTTCTTT,CASSIVAVNTEAFF
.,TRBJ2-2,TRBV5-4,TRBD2,TGTGCCAGCAGCTTGCTAGCGGGACGGAACACCGGGGAGCTGTTTTTT,CASSLLAGRNTGELFF
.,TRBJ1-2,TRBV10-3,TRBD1,TGTGCCATCAAGGGACAGGGGGCAGGAGGCTACACCTTC,CAIKGQGAGGYTF
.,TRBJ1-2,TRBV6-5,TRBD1,TGTGCCACGGGACAGGATAATGGCTACACCTTC,CATGQDNGYTF
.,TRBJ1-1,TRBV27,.,TGTGCCAGCAGTTTATTCCAGGCCGCTGAAGCTTTCTTT,CASSLFQAAEAFF
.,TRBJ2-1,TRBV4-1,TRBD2,TGCGCCAGCAGCCAAGAATCGGTACTAGCGGGAAAGAATGAGCAGTTCTTC,CASSQESVLAGKNEQFF